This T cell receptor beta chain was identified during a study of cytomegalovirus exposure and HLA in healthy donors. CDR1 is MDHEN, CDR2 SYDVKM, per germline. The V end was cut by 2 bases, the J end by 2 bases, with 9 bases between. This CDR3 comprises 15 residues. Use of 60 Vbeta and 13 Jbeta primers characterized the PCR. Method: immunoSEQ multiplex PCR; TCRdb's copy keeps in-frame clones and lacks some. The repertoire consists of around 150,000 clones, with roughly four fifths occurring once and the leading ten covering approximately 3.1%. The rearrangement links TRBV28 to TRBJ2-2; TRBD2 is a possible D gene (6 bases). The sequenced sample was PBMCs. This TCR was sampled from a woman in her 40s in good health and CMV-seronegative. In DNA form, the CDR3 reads TGTGCCAGCAGTTTAGCGGGGATAAACACCGGGGAGCTGTTTTTT. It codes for CASSLAGINTGELFF.